This T cell receptor beta chain originates from a study of CD8+ T cells in alopecia areata. The CDR3 has 14 residues. Trimming took 1 base from V and 0 from J, leaving 8 bases between them. Per germline, CDR1 SGHRS and CDR2 YFSETQ. Once RNA had been extracted, it was reverse transcribed into cDNA to act as the sequencing template. Libraries were prepared by immunoSEQ multiplex PCR; TCRdb keeps only in-frame clonotypes and omits some of them. In the table there are 100,000 to 150,000 clones, around 61% of which are singletons. This clone appeared once. The rearrangement joins TRBV5-1 to TRBJ2-7; D perhaps matches TRBD2 (5 bases). The TCR was taken from a human donor in good health. Sequencing was carried out using CD4+ T cells sorted from blood. Written as DNA, the CDR3 is TGCGCCAGCAGCTTGAGCGGTAACTCCTACGAGCAGTACTTC. It specifies CASSLSGNSYEQYF.